This T cell receptor beta chain was recovered during a study of tissue T cells after allogeneic stem cell transplantation. Study conclusions and caveats: Tissue-detected TCR repertoire was only partly captured by blood and spleen T cells.

The CDR3 covers 13 residues. Per the germline V gene, CDR1 is LGHNA and CDR2 is YNLKQL (reference sequence). Trimming removed 0 bases from V and 4 bases from J, with 7 bases in between. A note on this clone: Its target is unknown. The genes are named according to mouse. The read is 1 residue too short to cover the CDR3 end, so that end is filled in from the germline J gene.

As to time point: mouse harvest day 7 after allogeneic transplant. Mouse grafts combined 10^7 T-cell-depleted bone marrow cells with 10^6 splenic CD5+ T cells. The repertoire was sequenced with immunoSEQ multiplex PCR; TCRdb's copy has only in-frame clones and lacks some. The data show about 8,200 clones, less than 45% seen once. Sequencing was done on a sample of skin. The clonotype originates from a female BALB/c mouse given C57BL/6 T cells with graft-versus-host disease after an allogeneic hematopoietic cell transplant. V is TRBV5 and J is TRBJ2-7; no definite D call. The chain's CDR3 is CASSQERGYEQYF. Incomplete CDR3 DNA: TGTGCCAGCAGCCAAGAAAGAGGGTATGAACAGTAC.